Following are 12 T cell receptor beta chains from one sample sequenced in a study of Ad26.COV2.S vaccination and SARS-CoV-2 variants. The treatment denotes: some 20 received Ad26.COV2.S at low or high dose, single or two shots; several received placebo; per-sample allocation not given. At day 63 after the first vaccine or placebo injection, samples were drawn. Using immunoSEQ multiplex PCR, the repertoire was profiled, and TCRdb retains in-frame clones only, with some absent. The table lists some 480,000 clones, around 85% of them singletons. Material: peripheral blood, obtained in a trial of Ad26.COV2.S vaccine versus placebo. Receptors were obtained from a person aged 18-65 years who received the Ad26.COV2.S COVID-19 vaccine or a placebo.

The sample holds a few counts of this clone. This chain links TRBV28 with TRBJ2-3; 7 bases agree with TRBD1. CDR3 length: 15 residues. The V gene end was trimmed by 5 bases and the J gene end by 3 bases; junction bases not matched to a gene: 8. Germline CDR1 reads MDHEN; CDR2 reads SYDVKM. CDR3 coding DNA: TGTGCCAGCAGTCTGACAGGGATGGGGACAGATACGCAGTATTTT. Translating it yields CASSLTGMGTDTQYF.

This chain uses TRBV12-3 or TRBV12-4 with TRBJ1-2, with a tentative D call TRBD1 (6 bases). V lost 5 bases, J lost 8 bases, and 15 bases lay in between. The CDR3 sequence is 13 residues long. The CDR3 DNA reads as TGTGCCAGCAGTCCGAGGACCAGGGGAGGCTACACCTTC. Translation: CASSPRTRGGYTF.

The rearrangement links TRBV4-3 to TRBJ1-6, with D hard to call. The CDR3 sequence is 15 residues long. With 2 bases removed from V and 10 bases from J, the gap between germline ends came to 15 bases. Germline lookup yields CDR1 LGHNA and CDR2 YSLEER. The chain's CDR3 is CASSQSSGEGSPLHF. CDR3 bases: TGCGCCAGCAGCCAATCATCCGGGGAGGGCTCACCCCTCCACTTT.

The chain uses TRBV7-9 and TRBJ2-7; no clear D gene. Germline lookup yields CDR1 SEHNR and CDR2 FQNEAQ (reference sequence). This CDR3 comprises 14 residues. The germline V and J ends were trimmed by 5 bases and 2 bases, with 13 bases remaining between them. DNA for the CDR3: TGTGCCAGCAGCCCTAAGGGTTCGGCCTACGAGCAGTACTTC. Protein: CASSPKGSAYEQYF.

This clone has a single count. J is TRBJ2-3 and V is TRBV29-1; 10 bases agree with TRBD2. Germline loops: CDR1 SQVTM, CDR2 ANQGSEA. The CDR3 totals 15 residues. V was clipped by 5 bases and J by 5 bases; unmatched bases: 10. The CDR3 bases are TGCAGCGTTTCTCCTAGCGGGAGTGCCAGAGATACGCAGTATTTT. It translates to CSVSPSGSARDTQYF.

The CDR3 DNA is TGTGCCAGCAGTGCGGGGACAGGGGGCGACTATGGCTACACCTTC. Encoded protein: CASSAGTGGDYGYTF. V gene TRBV2 combines with J gene TRBJ1-2, with 12 bases that match TRBD1. The CDR3 runs to 15 residues. Looked up from germline, CDR1 is SNHLY and CDR2 is FYNNEI. The ends lost 4 bases at V and 3 bases at J; junction bases unmatched: 3. The full variable domain, completed using reference TRBV2 and TRBJ1-2, is EPEVTQTPSHQVTQMGQEVILRCVPISNHLYFYWYRQILGQKVEFLVSFYNNEISEKSEIFDDQFSVERPDGSNFTLKIRSTKLEDSAMYFCASSAGTGGDYGYTFGSGTRLTVV.

This clone was seen only once. The chain couples TRBV28 to TRBJ1-5, with D hard to call. Trimming took off 0 bases at V and 0 bases at J, with 15 bases between the two ends. The CDR3 runs to 18 residues. The germline V gene has CDR1 MDHEN and CDR2 SYDVKM. This CDR3 is CASSLWNIIHHSNQPQHF. In nucleotides, the CDR3 is TGTGCCAGCAGTTTATGGAATATTATACACCATAGCAATCAGCCCCAGCATTTT.

The chain's CDR3 is CASSRAQGRSYGYTF. Here the CDR3 DNA reads TGTGCCAGCAGCAGAGCCCAGGGGCGGTCCTATGGCTACACCTTC. This chain links TRBV21-1 with TRBJ1-2; the table calls TRBD1, which could not be checked here. TRBV21-1 is shown as a pseudogene. This CDR3 has 15 amino acids.

The V and J genes are TRBV3-1 (or the pseudogene TRBV3-2) and TRBJ2-7; D unclear. Trimming cost V 0 bases and J 6 bases, with 9 bases left between them. This CDR3 has 13 residues. The germline V gene has CDR1 LGHDT and CDR2 YNNKEL (reference sequence). Here the CDR3 DNA reads TGTGCCAGCAGCCAAGATCGGTGGACCGAGCAGTACTTC. It is translated as CASSQDRWTEQYF.

V gene TRBV18 combines with J gene TRBJ1-3; weak D call: TRBD1 (6 bases). The CDR3 loop spans 16 amino acids. Between the trimmed V and J ends, which lost 0 bases and 6 bases, there was a span of 15 bases. Germline loops: CDR1 KGHSH, CDR2 LQKENI. The CDR3 reads CASSPPGARQENTIYF. The CDR3 coding sequence is TGTGCCAGCTCACCACCGGGGGCCCGACAGGAAAACACCATATATTTT.

The rearrangement joins TRBV5-1 to TRBJ1-1; no clear D gene. With 7 bases removed from V and 0 bases from J, the gap between germline ends came to 10 bases. Germline V gene data show CDR1 as SGHRS and CDR2 as YFSETQ. The CDR3 is 13 amino acids. CDR3 DNA sequence: TGCGCCAGCGCGGACGGGATGAACACTGAAGCTTTCTTT. This codes for CASADGMNTEAFF.

This clone was picked up one time. The chain recombines TRBV4-1 with TRBJ2-2; 7 nucleotides align to TRBD2. CDR3 length: 16 residues. Unmatched junction bases numbered 10, after V lost 0 bases and J lost 9 bases. Germline CDR1 and CDR2: MGHRA and YSYEKL. This CDR3 reads CASSQEGSGLVRELFF. The DNA for the CDR3 is TGCGCCAGCAGCCAAGAAGGTAGCGGACTAGTCCGGGAGCTGTTTTTT.